Below, one TCR beta chain is given with its context. This sample was taken from a study of blood T cell repertoires in COVID-19. Study at large: PBMCs, B-cell-depleted T cells, or T cells provided the cDNA or gDNA that made up the material.

Clones were sequenced by immunoSEQ multiplex PCR, and TCRdb holds only the in-frame ones, with some missing. Here the sample spans more than 300,000 clones, less than 90% being singletons. The CDR3 has 16 amino acids. Looked up from germline, CDR1 is SGHAT and CDR2 is FQDESV (reference sequence). The junction had 9 bases not matched to a gene; V was cut back by 6 bases and J by 7 bases. The chain has TRBV11-1 and TRBJ2-3; TRBD2 aligns across 14 bases. Sequenced material: PBMCs or T cells enriched from blood (not recorded which). This TCR was sampled from a woman between 50 and 59 years old who had recovered from COVID-19. The CDR3 DNA follows: TGTGCCAGCAGTGCAAGAGGGACTAGCGGGGGTTATACGCAGTATTTT. It translates to CASSARGTSGGYTQYF.